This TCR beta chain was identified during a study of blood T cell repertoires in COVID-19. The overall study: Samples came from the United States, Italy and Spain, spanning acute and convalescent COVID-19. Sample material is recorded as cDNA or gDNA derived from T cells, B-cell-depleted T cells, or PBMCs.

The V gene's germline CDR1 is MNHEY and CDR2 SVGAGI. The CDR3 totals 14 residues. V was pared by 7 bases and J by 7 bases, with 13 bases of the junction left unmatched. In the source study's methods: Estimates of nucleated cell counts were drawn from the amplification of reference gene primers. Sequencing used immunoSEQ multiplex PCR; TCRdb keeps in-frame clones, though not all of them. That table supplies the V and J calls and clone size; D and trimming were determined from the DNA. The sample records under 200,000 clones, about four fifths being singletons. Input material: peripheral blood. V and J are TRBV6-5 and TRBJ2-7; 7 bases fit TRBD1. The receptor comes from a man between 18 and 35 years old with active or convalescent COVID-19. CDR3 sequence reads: CASTVIGGSREQYF. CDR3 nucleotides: TGTGCCAGCACGGTCATAGGGGGCTCGCGGGAGCAGTACTTC.